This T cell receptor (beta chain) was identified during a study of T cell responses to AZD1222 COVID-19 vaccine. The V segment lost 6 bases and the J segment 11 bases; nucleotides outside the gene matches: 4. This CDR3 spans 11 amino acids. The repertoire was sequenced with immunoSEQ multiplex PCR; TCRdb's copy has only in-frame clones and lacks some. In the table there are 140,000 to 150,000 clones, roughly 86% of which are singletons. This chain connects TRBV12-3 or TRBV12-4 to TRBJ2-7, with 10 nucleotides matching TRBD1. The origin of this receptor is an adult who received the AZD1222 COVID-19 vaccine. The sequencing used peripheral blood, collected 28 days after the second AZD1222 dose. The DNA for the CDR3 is TGTGCCAGCAGCCTCGGACAGGGGGAGTACTTC. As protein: CASSLGQGEYF.